The clone carrying this TCR beta chain was seen a handful of times. The antigen remains unidentified. TCRdb analysed the RT-PCR reads with MiXCR anew, one entry per CDR3 protein. This sample carries 400,000 to 550,000 distinct CDR3 sequences, about 25% of them seen once, and the ten largest clones take over 1.5%. The data are from a study of response to subunit inactivated influenza vaccine. Per the germline V gene, CDR1 is MNHEY and CDR2 is SVGAGI. Trimming took off 2 bases at V and 2 bases at J, with 10 bases between the two ends. The CDR3 sequence is 14 residues long. The study, taken as a whole, reports: With each seasonal influenza vaccination, the authors suggested, few new T cells are recruited.

This chain uses TRBV6-5 with TRBJ2-7; D is tentatively TRBD1 or TRBD2 (6 bases each). The receptor was isolated from a middle-aged man who received an inactivated influenza vaccine. Material: CD4+ T cells sorted from PBMCs, obtained less than 6 days after vaccination. CDR3 nucleotide sequence: TGTGCCAGCAGTTACAAGGAGGGGGCCTACGAGCAGTACTTC. Translating it yields CASSYKEGAYEQYF.